This T cell receptor (beta chain) was sequenced in a study of cytomegalovirus exposure and HLA in healthy donors. General study findings and limits: In a later analysis, specific HLA alleles were associated with around 17,000 TCR beta sequences at a 0.05 false discovery rate. Several top significant clusters appeared, in a later analysis, to be linked to common viral pathogens. Relative to equally common others, HLA-associated TCR beta chains showed greater clonal expansion in a later analysis.

The study ran its PCR with 60 Vbeta and 13 Jbeta primers. Profiled with immunoSEQ multiplex PCR; TCRdb holds only in-frame clones, not every one. Of roughly 86,000 clones in the sample, over 50% were seen once. The CDR3 spans 16 residues. The germline gives CDR1 SGHDT, CDR2 YYEEEE. V was trimmed by 4 bases and J by 8 bases, leaving 22 bases between them. Comments on this clone: Antigen: not known.

This chain joins TRBV5-6 and TRBJ2-1, with D unclear. The sample comprised PBMCs. The source of this sequence is a man aged 25-45 years in good health and CMV-seronegative. The CDR3 bases are TGTGCCAGCAGCGTGGCCGGGTTCCGCTTACCCGATGAGCAGTTCTTC. Translation gives CASSVAGFRLPDEQFF.